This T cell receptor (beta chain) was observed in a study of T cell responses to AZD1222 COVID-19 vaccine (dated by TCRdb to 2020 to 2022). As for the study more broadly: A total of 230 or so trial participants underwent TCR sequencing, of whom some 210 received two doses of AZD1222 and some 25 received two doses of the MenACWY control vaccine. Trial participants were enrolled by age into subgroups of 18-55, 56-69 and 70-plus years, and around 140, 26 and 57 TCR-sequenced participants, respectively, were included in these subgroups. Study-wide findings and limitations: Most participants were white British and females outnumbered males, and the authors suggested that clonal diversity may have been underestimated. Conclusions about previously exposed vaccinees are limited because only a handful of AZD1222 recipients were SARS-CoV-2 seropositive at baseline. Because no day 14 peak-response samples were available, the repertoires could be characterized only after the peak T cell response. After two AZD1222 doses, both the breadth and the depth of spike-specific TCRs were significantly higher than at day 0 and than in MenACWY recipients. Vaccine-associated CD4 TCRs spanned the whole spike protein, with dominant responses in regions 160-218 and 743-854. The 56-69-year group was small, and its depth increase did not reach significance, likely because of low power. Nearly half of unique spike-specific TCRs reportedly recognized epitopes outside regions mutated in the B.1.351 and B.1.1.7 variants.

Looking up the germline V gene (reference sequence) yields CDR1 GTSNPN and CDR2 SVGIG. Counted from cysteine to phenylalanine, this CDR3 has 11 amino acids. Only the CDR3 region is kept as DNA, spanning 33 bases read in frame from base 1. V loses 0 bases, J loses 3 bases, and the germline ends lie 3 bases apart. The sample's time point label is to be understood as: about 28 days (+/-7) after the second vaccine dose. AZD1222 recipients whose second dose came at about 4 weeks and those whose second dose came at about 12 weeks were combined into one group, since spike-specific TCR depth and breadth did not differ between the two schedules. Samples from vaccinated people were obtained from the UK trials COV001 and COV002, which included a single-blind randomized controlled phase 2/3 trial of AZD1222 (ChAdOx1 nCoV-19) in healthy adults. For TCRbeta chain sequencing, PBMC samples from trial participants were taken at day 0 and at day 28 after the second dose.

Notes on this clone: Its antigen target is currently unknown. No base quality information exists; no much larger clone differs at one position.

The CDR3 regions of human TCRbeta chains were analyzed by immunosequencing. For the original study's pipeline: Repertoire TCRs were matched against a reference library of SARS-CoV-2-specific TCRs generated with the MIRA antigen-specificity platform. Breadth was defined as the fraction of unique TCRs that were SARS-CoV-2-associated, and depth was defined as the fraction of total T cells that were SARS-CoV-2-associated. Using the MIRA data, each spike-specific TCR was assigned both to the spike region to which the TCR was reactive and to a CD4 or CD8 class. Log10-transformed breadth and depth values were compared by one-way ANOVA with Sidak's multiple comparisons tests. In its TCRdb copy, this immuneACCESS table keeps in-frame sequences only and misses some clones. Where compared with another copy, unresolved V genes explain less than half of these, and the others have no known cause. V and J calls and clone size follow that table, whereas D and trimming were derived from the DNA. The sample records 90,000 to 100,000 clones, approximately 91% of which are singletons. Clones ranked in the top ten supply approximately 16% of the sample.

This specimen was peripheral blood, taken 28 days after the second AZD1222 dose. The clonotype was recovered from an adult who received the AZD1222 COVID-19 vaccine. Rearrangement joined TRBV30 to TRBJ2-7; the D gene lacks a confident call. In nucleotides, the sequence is TGTGCCTGGAGTGTAAGCTACGAGCAGTACTTC. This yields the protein CAWSVSYEQYF.